Each of the 20 T cell receptor beta chains below was sequenced from the same sample in a study of cytomegalovirus exposure and HLA in healthy donors. PCR employed 60 Vbeta and 13 Jbeta primers. Assay: immunoSEQ multiplex PCR; the TCRdb copy retains only in-frame clones and omits some. The table records around 190,000 clones, over 65% of them present only once. The sample consisted of PBMCs. Source of these receptors: a woman aged 30 to 39 in good health and CMV-seronegative.

This clone was counted a single time. The chain links TRBV2 to TRBJ1-6; D is undetermined. The CDR3 is 15 residues long. Germline loops: CDR1 SNHLY, CDR2 FYNNEI. Trimming cost V 8 bases and J 7 bases, with 18 bases left between them. The CDR3 bases are TGTGCCAGCCGGGGAACGATTTATAGAAATTCACCCCTCCACTTT. Translation: CASRGTIYRNSPLHF.

This chain joins TRBV6-5 and TRBJ2-1; the D gene is possibly TRBD1 (6 bases). Germline CDR1 is MNHEY and CDR2 is SVGAGI. The CDR3 totals 13 residues. Trimming stripped 6 bases from V and 3 bases from J, with 9 bases between. CDR3 DNA: TGTGCCAGCAGACGGGACAACTACAATGAGCAGTTCTTC. It yields the protein CASRRDNYNEQFF.

In DNA form, the CDR3 reads TGTGCCACCAGCCCGGGACAGCCTTACGAGCAGTACTTC. As protein: CATSPGQPYEQYF. The chain links TRBV15 to TRBJ2-7; 7 nucleotides agree with TRBD1. Looked up from germline, CDR1 is LNHNV and CDR2 is YYDKDF (reference sequence). The CDR3 covers 13 residues. J was trimmed by 4 bases and V by 5 bases; bases with no gene match: 5.

This sequence joins TRBV7-9 and TRBJ2-3; TRBD2 matches at 10 bases. The CDR3 is made up of 16 amino acids. CDR1 SEHNR and CDR2 FQNEAQ come from the germline V gene (reference sequence). J gave up 5 bases and V 7 bases, and 12 bases lay outside the gene matches. Here the CDR3 reads CASTLGASGSGDTQYF. The CDR3 coding sequence is TGTGCCAGCACCCTGGGGGCTAGCGGGAGTGGAGATACGCAGTATTTT.

V and J are TRBV10-1 and TRBJ1-6; D is unresolved. The CDR3 contains 13 residues. V lost 0 bases and J 9 bases, leaving 6 bases between the germline ends. Germline V CDR1 and CDR2: WNHNN, SYGVQD (reference sequence). In nucleotides, the CDR3 is TGCGCCAGCAGTGAGTCGCCCGGTTCACCCCTCCACTTT. Its translation: CASSESPGSPLHF.

The chain joins TRBV7-3 to TRBJ1-1; D is ambiguous. From germline, CDR1 is SGHTA and CDR2 FQGTGA. The V gene lost 5 bases and the J gene lost 1 base, with 8 bases spanning the gap. The CDR3 has 13 amino acids. The CDR3 loop reads CASSAVKNTEAFF. The CDR3, as DNA: TGTGCCAGCAGCGCAGTGAAGAACACTGAAGCTTTCTTT.

The rearrangement links TRBV5-1 to TRBJ2-5, with 7 nucleotides matching TRBD1. V was clipped by 4 bases and J by 1 base; unmatched bases: 13. The germline V gene has CDR1 SGHRS and CDR2 YFSETQ. CDR3 length: 17 amino acids. The CDR3 bases are TGCGCCAGCAGCAAACGCCGGGACAGTTTAATCCAAGAGACCCAGTACTTC. Translating it yields CASSKRRDSLIQETQYF.

V and J are TRBV4-2 and TRBJ2-2; 13 nucleotides align to TRBD2. Germline assignment: CDR1 LGHNA and CDR2 YNFKEQ. The CDR3 is 15 residues long. After removal of 4 bases from V and 6 bases from J, the junction contained 2 bases not matched to a gene. The CDR3 DNA sequence: TGTGCCAGCAGCCTGGGACTAGCGGGACCCGGGGAGCTGTTTTTT. Amino acid sequence: CASSLGLAGPGELFF.

The chain employs TRBV11-2 and TRBJ2-1; TRBD2 agrees at 8 bases. The CDR3 is 16 residues long. V lost 6 bases and J lost 0; bases outside the gene matches: 7. Germline CDR1 is SGHAT and CDR2 is FQNNGV. DNA for the CDR3: TGTGCCAGCAGAATAAATAGCGGGGACTCCTACAATGAGCAGTTCTTC. It codes for CASRINSGDSYNEQFF.

CDR3 loop: CASSVRDSYGYTF. CDR3 nucleotide sequence: TGTGCCAGTAGTGTCCGGGACAGCTATGGCTACACCTTC. V and J are TRBV19 and TRBJ1-2; 7 bases agree with TRBD1. The CDR3 sequence is 13 residues long. Germline loops: CDR1 LNHDA, CDR2 SQIVND (reference sequence). With 5 bases clipped from V and 4 bases from J, the junction kept 4 bases outside the gene matches.

The chain is built from TRBV4-2 and TRBJ2-3; 7 bases fit TRBD2. V gave up 4 bases and J gave up 3 bases; unmatched junction bases: 4. Germline loops: CDR1 LGHNA, CDR2 YNFKEQ. This CDR3 region has 14 residues. The CDR3 DNA sequence: TGTGCCAGCAGCCGTCTAGCGGAAACAGATACGCAGTATTTT. Protein sequence: CASSRLAETDTQYF.

This clone turned up a few times. The chain couples TRBV19 to TRBJ2-2; TRBD2 matches at 9 bases. J gave up 7 bases and V 10 bases, and 19 bases lay outside the gene matches. Per germline, CDR1 LNHDA and CDR2 SQIVND (reference sequence). This CDR3 region has 17 residues. CDR3 coding DNA: TGTGCCACCGCCGGCCTGCGGGAGGGCCCAGGGGTCGGGGAGCTGTTTTTT. Translated, it gives CATAGLREGPGVGELFF.

The chain combines TRBV10-3 with TRBJ1-1; 9 bases map to TRBD1. V lost 4 bases to trimming and J lost 9 bases; unmatched junction nucleotides: 9. CDR1 and CDR2 from the germline V gene are ENHRY and SYGVKD. The CDR3 is 14 amino acids. CDR3 nucleotides: TGTGCCATCAGTGCGCCGGGACAGGGAAGTAAAGCTTTCTTT. Amino acid sequence: CAISAPGQGSKAFF.

The V and J genes are TRBV13 and TRBJ1-1, with D possibly being TRBD1 (5 bases). The V gene lost 0 bases and the J gene lost 1 base, with 12 bases spanning the gap. The CDR3 loop spans 16 amino acids. In germline, CDR1 is PRHDT, CDR2 FYEKMQ (reference sequence). The CDR3 is CASSLGLWQGNTEAFF. As DNA, the CDR3 is TGTGCCAGCAGCTTAGGCCTTTGGCAGGGGAACACTGAAGCTTTCTTT. Filled out from reference TRBV13 and TRBJ1-1, the complete variable domain reads AAGVIQSPRHLIKEKRETATLKCYPIPRHDTVYWYQQGPGQDPQFLISFYEKMQSDKGSIPDRFSAQQFSDYHSELNMSSLELGDSALYFCASSLGLWQGNTEAFFGQGTRLTVV.

The rearrangement joins TRBV4-1 to TRBJ1-2; a possible D gene is TRBD1 (5 bases). Germline V gene data show CDR1 as MGHRA and CDR2 as YSYEKL. The ends were cut back, 4 bases at V and 1 base at J, with 13 bases in the middle. The CDR3 runs to 15 residues. As DNA, the CDR3 is TGCGCCAGCAGCCCCCCGGCGGGGGATAACTATGGCTACACCTTC. It translates to CASSPPAGDNYGYTF.

The chain joins TRBV15 to TRBJ2-1; D is unresolved. Trimming took off 4 bases at V and 0 bases at J, with 7 bases between the two ends. CDR1 is LNHNV and CDR2 is YYDKDF in the germline V gene (reference sequence). The CDR3 runs 14 residues. CDR3 sequence (DNA): TGTGCCACCAGCACGTTAGCCTCCTACAATGAGCAGTTCTTC. Encoded protein: CATSTLASYNEQFF. The complete variable domain, with remaining parts taken from reference TRBV15 and TRBJ2-1, reads DAMVIQNPRYQVTQFGKPVTLSCSQTLNHNVMYWYQQKSSQAPKLLFHYYDKDFNNEADTPDNFQSRRPNTSFCFLDIRSPGLGDTAMYLCATSTLASYNEQFFGPGTRLTVL.

This rearrangement joins TRBV19 to TRBJ1-5, with a weak D call TRBD1 (5 bases). Germline V gene lookup returns CDR1 LNHDA and CDR2 SQIVND (reference sequence). V was clipped by 5 bases and J by 0 bases, with 11 bases between them. The CDR3 totals 15 residues. Here the CDR3 DNA reads TGTGCCAGTAGTCCTCGGACATATAGCAATCAGCCCCAGCATTTT. Its translation is CASSPRTYSNQPQHF.

The rearrangement links TRBV2 to TRBJ1-6; 8 bases map to TRBD1. CDR1 is SNHLY, CDR2 FYNNEI, per germline. This CDR3 has 13 amino acids. V was pared by 6 bases and J by 7 bases, with 2 bases of the junction left unmatched. CDR3 sequence reads: CASRQGGNSPLHF. The CDR3 bases are TGTGCCAGCAGACAGGGGGGGAATTCACCCCTCCACTTT.

The rearrangement links TRBV11-2 to TRBJ2-2; the match to TRBD1 covers 10 bases. Unmatched junction bases numbered 6, after V lost 5 bases and J lost 6 bases. CDR3 size: 15 residues. Germline V gene data show CDR1 as SGHAT and CDR2 as FQNNGV. The CDR3 loop is CASSGGTGEAGELFF. The CDR3 coding sequence is TGTGCCAGCAGCGGCGGGACAGGGGAGGCCGGGGAGCTGTTTTTT.

J is TRBJ1-5 and V is TRBV6-5; unclear D gene. In germline, CDR1 is MNHEY, CDR2 SVGAGI. The CDR3 has 15 residues. Trimming stripped 6 bases from V and 0 bases from J, with 12 bases between. The CDR3 DNA is TGTGCCAGCAGCCCCCTGAGTTATAGCAATCAGCCCCAGCATTTT. It codes for CASSPLSYSNQPQHF.